This T cell receptor (beta chain) appears in the sequencing data of a study of shared clonotypes between healthy human individuals. Trimming stripped 0 bases from V and 9 bases from J, with 9 bases between. There are 13 residues in the CDR3. Germline V CDR1 and CDR2: LGHNA, YSLEER. CD8 cells classed as naive were CD45RO-negative and positively selected for CCR7, excluding terminally differentiated effector memory CD45RA+ cells. Sorted-subset replicate PCR reactions were performed with approximately 200 ng DNA, corresponding to roughly 30,000 T cell genomes. Clones were sequenced by immunoSEQ multiplex PCR, and TCRdb holds only the in-frame ones, with some missing. The repertoire includes 1.5 million to 2.5 million clones, around 96% of them detected once, and 0.95% to 1.5% sits in the top ten.

This TCR came from a man between 18 and 29 years old in good health. The material sequenced was naive CD8+ T cells sorted from blood. The chain recombines TRBV4-3 with TRBJ2-1, with TRBD2 as a possible D gene (6 bases). The CDR3 reads CASSQDSEGEQFF. CDR3 bases: TGCGCCAGCAGCCAAGATTCGGAGGGTGAGCAGTTCTTC.